This T cell receptor (beta chain) is from a study of cytomegalovirus exposure and HLA in healthy donors. Whole-study context: From HLA-typed donors, an early data release held tens of millions of unique TCRs.

The CDR3 contains 16 residues. V shed 2 bases and J 5 bases; nucleotides not matched to a gene: 5. Germline V gene lookup returns CDR1 MDHEN and CDR2 SYDVKM. The PCR was carried out with 60 Vbeta primers and 13 Jbeta primers. The assay was immunoSEQ multiplex PCR, and TCRdb's table has in-frame clones only and misses some. The table includes 74,000 or so clones, about 80% detected once. V usage is TRBV28 and J usage is TRBJ2-3, with TRBD2 matching 12 bases. The receptor was isolated from a woman in her thirties or forties in good health and CMV-seronegative. Input material: PBMCs. CDR3 bases: TGTGCCAGCAGTTTACGACTAGCGGGAGCTGAAGATACGCAGTATTTT. Translation gives CASSLRLAGAEDTQYF.